This is a list of T cell receptor beta chains from one sample in a study of control samples from healthy donors and cancer patients. TCRdb's table, derived via immunoSEQ multiplex PCR, lists solely in-frame clones and lacks some. The data show more than 45,000 clones, approximately 90% seen once. The sequenced material came from PBMCs. These receptors were taken from a man aged 25 to 40 with colorectal cancer. The CDR3 runs from the conserved cysteine through the conserved F or W. D genes are given only for firm matches. Rows give clone size only sometimes, using once, few, many, or a class for an expanded clone.

clone_size j_call v_call d_call cdr3_nt cdr3_aa
- TRBJ2-5 TRBV3-1/TRBV3-2 TRBD2 TGTGCCAGCAGAGGGACTAGCGGGGGACCAGAGACCCAGTACTTC CASRGTSGGPETQYF
- TRBJ1-1 TRBV28 - TGTGCCAGCAGTTGGGCGGGAGCGGGGCGAGACACTGAAGCTTTCTTT CASSWAGAGRDTEAFF
- TRBJ1-2 TRBV6-2/TRBV6-3 - TGTGCCAGCAGCCCTAGTCTGAGGGGCTATGGCTACACCTTC CASSPSLRGYGYTF
once TRBJ2-2 TRBV19 TRBD1 TGTGCCAGTATCCAGGACAGGGGGGACACCGGGGAGCTGTTTTTT CASIQDRGDTGELFF
- TRBJ1-1 TRBV2 - TGTGCCAGCAGTGAAAGACGGCCCGCTTTTGGCACTGAAGCTTTCTTT CASSERRPAFGTEAFF
- TRBJ2-1 TRBV7-2 TRBD1 TGTGCCAGCAGCTCGACTGCCGGGACAGGGTTTAGGAGGAATGAGCAGTTCTTC CASSSTAGTGFRRNEQFF
- TRBJ1-1 TRBV29-1 - TGCAGCGTTTTGACTGGGGGCAACACTGAAGCTTTCTTT CSVLTGGNTEAFF
- TRBJ1-3 TRBV19 TRBD1 TGTGCCAGTAGTTCCGGGACAGGAGGAATGCCCATATATTTT CASSSGTGGMPIYF
- TRBJ1-5 TRBV10-3 TRBD1 TGTGCCATTGCCCGGACAGGGGGCGGTCAGCCCCAGCATTTT CAIARTGGGQPQHF
once TRBJ1-4 TRBV5-1 - TGCGCCAGCTCGCAGGGTGCAACTAATGAAAAACTGTTTTTT CASSQGATNEKLFF
- TRBJ2-1 TRBV12-5 - TGTGCTAGTGGTTTGCCCCACCCCGGGGATTCCTACAATGAGCGGTTCTTC CASGLPHPGDSYNERFF
- TRBJ1-4 TRBV18 - TGTGCCAGCTCGGGAGATGAAAAACTGTTTTTT CASSGDEKLFF
- TRBJ1-1 TRBV11-3 - TGTGCCAGCAGCTTAGCCGGACAGAACACTGAAGCTTTCTTT CASSLAGQNTEAFF
- TRBJ2-3 TRBV5-6 - TGTGCCAGCAGCTTGACCGGGACTGGCACAGATACGCAGTATTTT CASSLTGTGTDTQYF
- TRBJ1-4 TRBV30 - TGTGCCTGGAGTGTTCCGGCCGGAGGGGACAATGAAAAACTGTTTTTT CAWSVPAGGDNEKLFF
- TRBJ1-3 TRBV30 - TGTGCCTGGAGTGTCTTCTCTGGAAACACCATATATTTT CAWSVFSGNTIYF
- TRBJ2-2 TRBV5-4 - TGTGCCAGCAGCTTGGCCCTGGCACCTGGTCTACCCGGGGAGCTGTTTTTT CASSLALAPGLPGELFF
few TRBJ1-6 TRBV5-4 - TGTGCCTTTCAGGGTTGGAATTCACCCCTCCACTTT CAFQGWNSPLHF
- TRBJ1-1 TRBV19 - TGTGCCAGTAGTCCTCGGTCCCGGGGCGGGAGTACTGAAGCTTTCTTT CASSPRSRGGSTEAFF
- TRBJ1-1 TRBV7-2 TRBD1 TGTGCCAGCAGCCCACGGACAGGAGGAGCTTTCTTT CASSPRTGGAFF
once TRBJ2-2 TRBV6-1 - TGTGCCAGCAGTGAAAGGCGGACAACCACCGGGGAGCTGTTTTTT CASSERRTTTGELFF
- TRBJ2-3 TRBV4-2 TRBD2 TGTGCCAGCAGCCCGCCGACTAGCGGGGGGGACTCTAGCACAGATACGCAGTATTTT CASSPPTSGGDSSTDTQYF
- TRBJ1-1 TRBV14 - TGTGCCAGCAGCTCGATGGGCGGGGACACTGAAGCTTTCTTT CASSSMGGDTEAFF
- TRBJ2-7 TRBV3-1/TRBV3-2 - TGTGCCAGCAGCCAAGATACGGTAGGCAGGAGCTCCTACGAGCAGTACTTC CASSQDTVGRSSYEQYF
- TRBJ1-6 TRBV5-5 TRBD1 TGTGCCAGCAGCCCTCCGGGACAGAGAAATTCACCCCTCCACTTT CASSPPGQRNSPLHF
- TRBJ1-4 TRBV10-2 TRBD1 TGCGCCAGCGGGACAGGGAATGAAAAACTGTTTTTT CASGTGNEKLFF
- TRBJ1-1 TRBV18 - TGTGCCAGCTCACCGGAGATCATCTCAACTACTGAAGCTTTCTTT CASSPEIISTTEAFF